The 24 T cell receptor beta chains below were found in one sample sequenced in a study of metastatic and nonmetastatic thyroid tumors (dated by TCRdb to the early 2020s). Library method: PCR. The run used an Illumina HiSeq 4000. Using fastp at Q25 and MiXCR, TCRdb reprocessed the public reads and kept productive beta chains. The sample table records 45,000 to 65,000 clones; roughly a sixth of these occur just once. The top ten clones comprise 3% of the sample. No treatment had been received by any patient before thyroid surgery. Material for sequencing was blood. Source of these receptors: a female donor with papillary thyroid cancer or a benign thyroid nodule (not recorded which). Some clones in this sample may be carry-over from other donors' samples.

The J gene is TRBJ1-1, the V gene TRBV5-1; the D is unclear. The germline V gene encodes CDR1 SGHRS and CDR2 YFSETQ. This CDR3 comprises 14 residues. Trimming left V 4 bases short and J 4 bases short, with 14 bases between. The CDR3 region is CASSRYQWVTEAFF. The CDR3 region has the DNA TGCGCCAGCAGCCGCTATCAGTGGGTCACTGAAGCTTTCTTT.

This clone was found many times. This sequence joins TRBV6-1 and TRBJ2-7; TRBD1 might be the D (5 bases). V was clipped by 6 bases and J by 6 bases, with 12 bases between them. Germline loops: CDR1 MNHNS, CDR2 SASEGT. The CDR3 runs 12 residues. CDR3: CASSLGVGEQYF. Here the CDR3 DNA reads TGTGCCAGCAGCCTAGGGGTTGGCGAGCAGTACTTC.

This clone was seen many times. The chain joins TRBV11-2 to TRBJ2-2; D remains ambiguous. CDR1 is SGHAT and CDR2 is FQNNGV in the germline V gene. Between the trimmed V and J ends, which lost 1 base and 5 bases, there was a span of 8 bases. This CDR3 is 14 amino acids long. In DNA, the CDR3 is TGTGCCAGCAGCTTAGGGCGCGGAACCGGGGAGCTGTTTTTT. Protein: CASSLGRGTGELFF.

This clone has only a few counts. Just one base apart from a much larger clone, this may be a read error. CDR3 region: CSALGGRLQETQYF. CDR3 bases: TGCAGCGCCTTGGGAGGACGGTTACAAGAGACCCAGTACTTC. The chain joins TRBV29-1 to TRBJ2-5; D is possibly TRBD2 (6 bases). The germline gives CDR1 SQVTM, CDR2 ANQGSEA. V was shortened by 7 bases and J by 2 bases, with 17 bases between the two germline ends. The CDR3 is 14 residues long.

In its sample, this clone was seen many times. The rearrangement uses TRBV20-1 and TRBJ2-7; 9 bases are shared with TRBD2. Germline lookup yields CDR1 DFQATT and CDR2 SNEGSKA (reference sequence). CDR3 length: 14 residues. Trimming at V came to 3 bases and at J to 3 bases, leaving 6 bases not matched to a gene. The CDR3 DNA reads TGCAGTGCTAGGGATCTAGCGGGGATCTACGAGCAGTACTTC. Encoded protein: CSARDLAGIYEQYF.

This clone has at least ten counts. The gene calls are TRBV11-1 and TRBJ2-1; D ambiguous. V lost 5 bases and J lost 0, with 17 bases in between. CDR1 and CDR2 (germline): SGHAT, FQDESV (reference sequence). CDR3 length: 17 amino acids. In DNA, the CDR3 is TGTGCCAGCAGCCCCCCGATCCGGTCGATCTCCTACAATGAGCAGTTCTTC. Its protein is CASSPPIRSISYNEQFF.

This clone was found many times. This chain connects TRBV9 to TRBJ2-2, with 9 bases matching TRBD2. J lost 1 base, V lost 4 bases, and 5 bases had no gene match. Germline V gene data show CDR1 as SGDLS and CDR2 as YYNGEE. The CDR3 spans 16 residues. For the CDR3, the DNA is TGTGCCAGCAGCAATAGCGGGAGTGGGAACACCGGGGAGCTGTTTTTT. Translation gives CASSNSGSGNTGELFF.

This clone was detected many times. V usage is TRBV15 and J usage is TRBJ2-1; no definite D call. Per the germline V gene, CDR1 is LNHNV and CDR2 is YYDKDF (reference sequence). There are 15 residues in the CDR3. Trimming left V 7 bases short and J 1 base short, with 14 bases between. CDR3 region: CATTPGAGSYNEQFF. Here the CDR3 DNA reads TGTGCCACCACCCCGGGTGCCGGGTCCTACAATGAGCAGTTCTTC.

This clone was counted a few times. V is TRBV5-4 and J is TRBJ2-7, with 8 bases that match TRBD1. The germline CDR1 and CDR2 sequences are SGHNT and YYREEE (reference sequence). V lost 4 bases, J lost 5 bases, and 8 bases stayed unmatched. CDR3 length: 14 amino acids. The CDR3 DNA is TGTGCCAGCAGCACCGGGACAGGTAAACACGAGCAGTACTTC. Protein product: CASSTGTGKHEQYF.

This clone was seen at least ten times. The V gene is TRBV28, the J gene TRBJ1-1; 7 nucleotides match TRBD1. The CDR3 covers 16 residues. V lost 3 bases, J lost 3 bases, and 10 bases stayed unmatched. Germline V CDR1 and CDR2: MDHEN, SYDVKM. The CDR3 DNA reads as TGTGCCAGCAGTTTTGCGGAGGGGGCTGGGGACACTGAAGCTTTCTTT. This gives the protein CASSFAEGAGDTEAFF.

The J gene is TRBJ2-5, the V gene TRBV2, with D perhaps given as TRBD1 or TRBD2 (5 bases each). V lost 6 bases to trimming and J lost 5 bases, with 19 bases between them. CDR3 size: 15 residues. The germline V gene encodes CDR1 SNHLY and CDR2 FYNNEI. The CDR3 loop reads CASRELVQWGETQYF. The CDR3 bases are TGTGCCAGCAGGGAACTAGTACAGTGGGGGGAGACCCAGTACTTC.

At least ten counts were recorded for this clone. The chain recombines TRBV7-8 with TRBJ1-2, with D perhaps matching TRBD1 (5 bases). In germline, CDR1 is SGHVS, CDR2 FQNEAQ. Trimming left V 5 bases short and J 8 bases short, with 12 bases between. The CDR3 is 12 amino acids. Written as DNA, the CDR3 is TGTGCCAGCAGCCACGCTAAGGGGGGCTACACCTTC. As protein: CASSHAKGGYTF.

The J gene is TRBJ2-5, the V gene TRBV28; maybe TRBD1 (6 bases). The V gene's germline CDR1 is MDHEN and CDR2 SYDVKM. The V end was cut by 3 bases, the J end by 7 bases, with 15 bases between. This CDR3 comprises 14 residues. CDR3 DNA sequence: TGTGCCAGCAGTTTTGATCGAATAGGGGGGACCCAGTACTTC. This gives the protein CASSFDRIGGTQYF.

This clone was counted a few times. This clone may be a read error of a much larger clone one base away. The chain has TRBV3-1 and TRBJ2-1; the match to TRBD2 covers 14 bases. The CDR3 has 16 residues. The V gene's germline CDR1 is LGHDT and CDR2 YNNKEL (reference sequence). V was clipped by 4 bases and J by 6 bases; unmatched bases: 5. DNA of the CDR3: TGTGCCAGCAGCCCCCGACTAGCGGGAGGGGGCAATGAGCAGTTCTTC. Its protein product is CASSPRLAGGGNEQFF.

This clone was seen ten or more times. This chain joins TRBV19 and TRBJ1-1; 8 bases align to TRBD1. The CDR3 consists of 17 residues. The V gene end was trimmed by 4 bases and the J gene end by 0 bases; junction bases not matched to a gene: 10. Per germline, CDR1 LNHDA and CDR2 SQIVND (reference sequence). The CDR3 nucleotides read TGTGCCAGTAGTACCCGGGACAGGATAGGTATGAACACTGAAGCTTTCTTT. Encoded protein: CASSTRDRIGMNTEAFF. Based on the CDR3 plus reference TRBV19 and TRBJ1-1, the full variable domain is DGGITQSPKYLFRKEGQNVTLSCEQNLNHDAMYWYRQDPGQGLRLIYYSQIVNDFQKGDIAEGYSVSREKKESFPLTVTSAQKNPTAFYLCASSTRDRIGMNTEAFFGQGTRLTVV.

At least ten counts were recorded for this clone. The chain employs TRBV3-1 and TRBJ1-2; D is undetermined. This CDR3 is 13 amino acids long. V was clipped by 1 base and J by 7 bases, with 10 bases between them. CDR1 LGHDT and CDR2 YNNKEL come from the germline V gene (reference sequence). The CDR3 coding sequence is TGTGCCAGCAGCCAAGGGACGGAAAGTGGCTACACCTTC. This encodes CASSQGTESGYTF.

There are many counts of this clone. A much more abundant neighbour one base away suggests this may be a read error. V gene TRBV20-1 combines with J gene TRBJ1-6; 10 nucleotides match TRBD1. V lost 2 bases and J lost 5; bases outside the gene matches: 3. The germline V gene has CDR1 DFQATT and CDR2 SNEGSKA (reference sequence). This CDR3 has 15 residues. CDR3 loop: CSARSGTGDNSPLHF. DNA for the CDR3: TGCAGTGCTAGATCCGGGACAGGGGATAATTCACCCCTCCACTTT.

As concerns this clone: At one of its ends the junction is not consistent with the germline gene, which may arise from a read error. This chain joins TRBV6-5 and TRBJ2-7; a weak D match, TRBD2 (5 bases). Germline CDR1 MNHEY, CDR2 SVGAGI. The CDR3 runs 16 residues. The CDR3 DNA follows: TGTTCCAGCAGTTATTCAGGAGGAGGTTTTGTGTACGAGCAGTACTTC. It yields the protein CSSSYSGGGFVYEQYF.

The CDR3, as DNA: TGTGCCAGCGCCCGGACAGGGGGCGGTTGGTCACCCCTCCACTTT. Residues: CASARTGGGWSPLHF. This chain connects TRBV27 to TRBJ1-6; TRBD1 matches at 11 bases. CDR1 is MNHEY, CDR2 SMNVEV, per germline (reference sequence). The CDR3 loop spans 15 amino acids. J was trimmed by 10 bases and V by 8 bases; bases with no gene match: 10.

This clone was picked up many times. This chain joins TRBV9 and TRBJ1-2; TRBD1 matches 10 bases. This CDR3 has 15 residues. CDR1 SGDLS and CDR2 YYNGEE come from the germline V gene. V lost 0 bases, J lost 8 bases, and 7 bases stayed unmatched. CDR3 sequence reads: CASSVDAGQGRGYTF. The CDR3 DNA reads TGTGCCAGCAGCGTAGACGCGGGACAGGGGAGGGGCTACACCTTC.

The chain has TRBV10-1 and TRBJ2-3, with a possible D match to TRBD2 (7 bases). From germline, CDR1 is WNHNN and CDR2 SYGVQD (reference sequence). CDR3 length equals 18 residues. Between the trimmed V and J ends, which lost 7 bases and 2 bases, there was a span of 25 bases. The CDR3 sequence: CASTPRDRCSGPTDTQYF. The CDR3 DNA reads TGCGCCAGCACCCCCCGTGACAGGTGTAGCGGGCCCACAGATACGCAGTATTTT.

This clone showed up just a few times. The V and J genes are TRBV6-2 or TRBV6-3 and TRBJ2-7; 7 bases are a match to TRBD1. CDR3 length equals 14 residues. Germline CDR1 and CDR2: MNHEY and SVGEGT. The V gene end was trimmed by 0 bases and the J gene end by 3 bases; junction bases not matched to a gene: 2. The CDR3 spells CASSYSAGGYEQYF. CDR3 in DNA: TGTGCCAGCAGTTACTCGGCAGGGGGCTACGAGCAGTACTTC.

A word on this clone: The CDR3 end shows no conserved phenylalanine or tryptophan, and so a read error is likely. The chain carries TRBV5-8 and TRBJ2-3, with D perhaps matching TRBD1 (6 bases). The CDR3 has 14 residues. V lost 0 bases to trimming and J lost 5 bases, with 10 bases between them. Germline V CDR1 and CDR2: SGHTS, YDEGEE. CDR3 coding DNA: TGTGCCAGCAGCTTGGCAGGGGCGAAAGATACGCAGTATTAT. Residues: CASSLAGAKDTQYY.

This clone was seen only a few times. This could be a read error, since a much larger clone is one nucleotide away. In DNA, the CDR3 is TGCGCCAGCAGCTCACCCTCAGGCGGGGGCGCTTTCTTT. It specifies CASSSPSGGGAFF. The chain uses TRBV4-1 and TRBJ1-1, with D possibly matching TRBD1 (6 bases). The CDR3 length is 13 residues. Deletions cut 5 bases from V and 11 bases from J, with 18 bases between. The V gene's germline CDR1 is MGHRA and CDR2 YSYEKL.